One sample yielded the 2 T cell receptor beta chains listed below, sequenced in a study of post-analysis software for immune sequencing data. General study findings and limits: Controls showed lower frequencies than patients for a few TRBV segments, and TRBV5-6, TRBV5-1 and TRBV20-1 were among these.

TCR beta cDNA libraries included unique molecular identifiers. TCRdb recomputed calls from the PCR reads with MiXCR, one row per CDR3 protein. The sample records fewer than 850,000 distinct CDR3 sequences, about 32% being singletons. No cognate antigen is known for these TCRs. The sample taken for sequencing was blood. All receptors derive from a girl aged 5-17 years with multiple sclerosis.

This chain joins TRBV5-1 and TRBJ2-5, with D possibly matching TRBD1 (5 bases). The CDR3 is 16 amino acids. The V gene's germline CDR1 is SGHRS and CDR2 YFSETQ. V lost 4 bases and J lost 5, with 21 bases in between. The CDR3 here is CASSVPRTSLGETQYF. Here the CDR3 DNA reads TGCGCCAGCAGCGTACCACGGACATCCCTAGGGGAGACCCAGTACTTC.

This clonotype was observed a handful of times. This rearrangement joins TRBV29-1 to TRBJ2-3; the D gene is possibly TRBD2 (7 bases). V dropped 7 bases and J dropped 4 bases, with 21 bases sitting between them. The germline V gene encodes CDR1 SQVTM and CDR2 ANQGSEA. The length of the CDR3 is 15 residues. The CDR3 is CSEGGGAGDPDTQYF. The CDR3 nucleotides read TGCAGCGAGGGGGGGGGGGCCGGTGATCCAGATACGCAGTATTTT.